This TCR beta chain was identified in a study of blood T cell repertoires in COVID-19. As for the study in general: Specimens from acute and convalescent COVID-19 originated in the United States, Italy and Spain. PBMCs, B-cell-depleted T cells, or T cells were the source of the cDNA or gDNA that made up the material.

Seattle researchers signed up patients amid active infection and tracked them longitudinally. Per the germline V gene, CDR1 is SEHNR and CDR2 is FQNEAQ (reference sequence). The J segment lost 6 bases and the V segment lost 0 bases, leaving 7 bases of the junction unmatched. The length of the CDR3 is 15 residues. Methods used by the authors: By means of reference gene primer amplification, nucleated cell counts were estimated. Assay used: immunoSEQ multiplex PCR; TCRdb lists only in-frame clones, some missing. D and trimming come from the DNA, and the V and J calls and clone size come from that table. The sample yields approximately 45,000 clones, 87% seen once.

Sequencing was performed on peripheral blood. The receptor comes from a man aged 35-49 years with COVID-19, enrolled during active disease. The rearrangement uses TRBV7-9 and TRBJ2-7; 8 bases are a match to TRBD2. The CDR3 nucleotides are TGTGCCAGCAGCTTAGCGGCTGCGGGAGGTAGCGAGCAGTACTTC. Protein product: CASSLAAAGGSEQYF. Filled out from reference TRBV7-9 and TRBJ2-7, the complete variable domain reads DTGVSQNPRHKITKRGQNVTFRCDPISEHNRLYWYRQTLGQGPEFLTYFQNEAQLEKSRLLSDRFSAERPKGSFSTLEIQRTEQGDSAMYLCASSLAAAGGSEQYFGPGTRLTVT.